This T cell receptor (beta chain) was identified in a study of patients and donors after allogeneic stem cell transplantation. Trimming cost V 0 bases and J 15 bases, with 21 bases left between them. From germline, CDR1 is LGHNA and CDR2 YSLEER. There are 15 residues in the CDR3. One entry per CDR3 protein results from TCRdb running MiXCR on the RT-PCR reads. The sample yields about 160,000 distinct CDR3 sequences, approximately 30% seen once. This clonotype was obtained from a human donor who was either an allogeneic HSCT recipient or a stem cell or donor lymphocyte infusion donor (not recorded which). It is not recorded whose cells these are; they may come from a transplant donor. Sequenced: blood, either unsorted or a sorted T cell fraction (not recorded which). The chain employs TRBV4-3 and TRBJ2-1; D is possibly TRBD2 (6 bases). CDR3 in DNA: TGCGCCAGCAGCCAAGATCTGGCCGGGAGCTCCTTATTGTTCTTC. It codes for CASSQDLAGSSLLFF.